This is a list of T cell receptor beta chains from one sample in a study of identical twins. TCRdb fed the 5' RACE reads into MiXCR, producing one record per CDR3 protein. The data show some 560,000 distinct CDR3 sequences, 9.6% seen once. Another study also made use of these data, one on yellow fever vaccine responses in identical twins.

Sequenced input: PBMCs. These receptor sequences come from a woman younger than 35 in good health. CDR3s include the opening cysteine and the closing phenylalanine or tryptophan. A D gene is named only where the DNA matches it firmly. Not every row has a clone size; where given, it reads once, few, many or a size class.

CDR3: CASSTKPGYEQYF
DNA: TGTGCCAGCAGTACTAAGCCGGGCTACGAGCAGTACTTC
D: .
J: TRBJ2-7
V: TRBV27
size: .

CDR3: CASRTESGPEGYTF
DNA: TGTGCCAGCAGGACGGAGAGTGGTCCGGAGGGCTACACCTTC
D: .
J: TRBJ1-2
V: TRBV7-9
size: .

CDR3: CSPTTGYNEQFF
DNA: TGCAGCCCCACGACAGGCTACAATGAGCAGTTCTTC
D: .
J: TRBJ2-1
V: TRBV29-1
size: many

CDR3: CASRTGTGIAQPQHF
DNA: TGTGCCAGCAGAACTGGGACAGGGATTGCTCAGCCCCAGCATTTT
D: TRBD1
J: TRBJ1-5
V: TRBV12-3/TRBV12-4
size: .

CDR3: CASSDRGQLSDTQYF
DNA: TGTGCCAGCAGTGACAGGGGGCAATTATCAGATACGCAGTATTTT
D: TRBD1
J: TRBJ2-3
V: TRBV2
size: .

CDR3: CATSSEPPGANVLTF
DNA: TGTGCCACCAGCAGTGAACCTCCTGGGGCCAACGTCCTGACTTTC
D: .
J: TRBJ2-6
V: TRBV15
size: many

CDR3: CASSYSVNQPQHF
DNA: TGTGCCAGCAGTTACTCGGTGAATCAGCCCCAGCATTTT
D: .
J: TRBJ1-5
V: TRBV6-5
size: .

CDR3: CASGEPGSTDTQYF
DNA: TGCGCCAGTGGAGAGCCAGGGAGCACAGATACGCAGTATTTT
D: .
J: TRBJ2-3
V: TRBV5-1
size: many

CDR3: CSVGRRYSNQPQHF
DNA: TGCAGCGTTGGAAGGAGATATAGCAATCAGCCCCAGCATTTT
D: .
J: TRBJ1-5
V: TRBV29-1
size: many

CDR3: CASSRGLGGTDTQYF
DNA: TGCGCCAGCAGCAGGGGACTGGGCGGCACAGATACGCAGTATTTT
D: .
J: TRBJ2-3
V: TRBV5-1
size: few

CDR3: CATSREERMDTGELFF
DNA: TGTGCCACCAGCAGAGAAGAGCGGATGGACACCGGGGAGCTGTTTTTT
D: .
J: TRBJ2-2
V: TRBV15
size: many

CDR3: CASIGGPSSYNEQFF
DNA: TGTGCCAGCATAGGGGGACCCAGCTCCTACAATGAGCAGTTCTTC
D: .
J: TRBJ2-1
V: TRBV6-2/TRBV6-3
size: .

CDR3: CASSDRGFYGYTF
DNA: TGTGCCAGCAGCGACAGGGGATTCTATGGCTACACCTTC
D: TRBD1
J: TRBJ1-2
V: TRBV27
size: .

CDR3: CASSPTSGTSGLNEQFF
DNA: TGTGCCAGCTCACCAACTTCAGGGACTAGCGGGTTGAATGAGCAGTTCTTC
D: TRBD2
J: TRBJ2-1
V: TRBV18
size: few

CDR3: CASSLVAGLGDTQYF
DNA: TGTGCCAGCAGCTTAGTAGCGGGGTTGGGGGATACGCAGTATTTT
D: TRBD2
J: TRBJ2-3
V: TRBV7-3
size: .

CDR3: CASSPGQGNTIYF
DNA: TGTGCCAGCAGCCCCGGACAGGGAAACACCATATATTTT
D: .
J: TRBJ1-3
V: TRBV12-3/TRBV12-4
size: few

CDR3: CASSILAIGEQYF
DNA: TGTGCCAGCAGCATCCTAGCCATTGGAGAGCAGTACTTC
D: .
J: TRBJ2-7
V: TRBV11-2
size: .

CDR3: CASSTSYEKLFF
DNA: TGTGCCAGCAGTACCTCGTATGAAAAACTGTTTTTT
D: .
J: TRBJ1-4
V: TRBV28
size: few

CDR3: CSVGEWGHMVEAFF
DNA: TGCAGCGTTGGTGAGTGGGGGCACATGGTGGAAGCTTTCTTT
D: .
J: TRBJ1-1
V: TRBV29-1
size: few

CDR3: CASLLRGLPYNEQFF
DNA: TGTGCCAGCCTCCTAAGGGGGCTTCCCTACAATGAGCAGTTCTTC
D: TRBD1
J: TRBJ2-1
V: TRBV7-2
size: .

CDR3: CASSQDNRFYEQYF
DNA: TGTGCCAGCAGCCAAGATAACAGATTCTACGAGCAGTACTTC
D: .
J: TRBJ2-7
V: TRBV3-1
size: many

CDR3: CASSERQLTDTQYF
DNA: TGCGCCAGCAGTGAAAGACAGTTGACAGATACGCAGTATTTT
D: .
J: TRBJ2-3
V: TRBV10-1
size: few

CDR3: CASGQTNEYEQYF
DNA: TGCGCCAGCGGCCAGACTAACGAATACGAGCAGTACTTC
D: .
J: TRBJ2-7
V: TRBV5-1
size: few

CDR3: CSASPSGRSYQETQYF
DNA: TGCAGTGCTAGTCCTAGCGGGAGGTCGTACCAAGAGACCCAGTACTTC
D: TRBD2
J: TRBJ2-5
V: TRBV20-1
size: .

CDR3: CASSVDMVSTDTQYF
DNA: TGTGCCAGCAGCGTAGATATGGTGAGCACAGATACGCAGTATTTT
D: .
J: TRBJ2-3
V: TRBV9
size: .

CDR3: CASSPPVGPEQYF
DNA: TGTGCCAGCAGTCCCCCGGTGGGACCTGAGCAGTACTTC
D: .
J: TRBJ2-7
V: TRBV4-2
size: few

CDR3: CSARFGTSVYNEQFF
DNA: TGCAGTGCTAGATTCGGGACTAGCGTTTACAATGAGCAGTTCTTC
D: TRBD2
J: TRBJ2-1
V: TRBV20-1
size: few

CDR3: CASSLESGAGLNTEAFF
DNA: TGTGCCAGCAGCTTAGAGTCAGGGGCCGGATTGAACACTGAAGCTTTCTTT
D: .
J: TRBJ1-1
V: TRBV7-8
size: few

CDR3: CASRKGQGDTGELFF
DNA: TGCGCCAGCAGGAAGGGACAGGGGGACACCGGGGAGCTGTTTTTT
D: TRBD1
J: TRBJ2-2
V: TRBV5-1
size: once

CDR3: CSGGGEVGTEAFF
DNA: TGCAGCGGTGGTGGAGAGGTGGGCACTGAAGCTTTCTTT
D: .
J: TRBJ1-1
V: TRBV29-1
size: once

CDR3: CASSLRGGWSTDTQYF
DNA: TGTGCCAGCAGTTTGAGGGGAGGATGGAGCACAGATACGCAGTATTTT
D: .
J: TRBJ2-3
V: TRBV28
size: .

CDR3: CAISGDQKTTGELFF
DNA: TGTGCCATCAGTGGAGACCAGAAAACCACCGGGGAGCTGTTTTTT
D: .
J: TRBJ2-2
V: TRBV10-3
size: many

CDR3: CASSWTGYANTGELFF
DNA: TGTGCCAGCAGTTGGACAGGGTATGCGAACACCGGGGAGCTGTTTTTT
D: TRBD1
J: TRBJ2-2
V: TRBV6-2/TRBV6-3
size: .

CDR3: CASSLGASGGYEQYF
DNA: TGTGCCAGCAGCTTAGGGGCTAGCGGGGGATACGAGCAGTACTTC
D: TRBD2
J: TRBJ2-7
V: TRBV7-2
size: many

CDR3: CAINEGATGELFF
DNA: TGTGCCATCAATGAGGGGGCGACCGGGGAGCTGTTTTTT
D: TRBD1
J: TRBJ2-2
V: TRBV10-3
size: .

CDR3: CASSLLVVGELFF
DNA: TGTGCCAGCAGCTTATTAGTTGTTGGGGAGCTGTTTTTT
D: .
J: TRBJ2-2
V: TRBV7-6
size: .

CDR3: CASSQEGGQGGAFF
DNA: TGTGCCAGCAGCCAAGAAGGGGGACAGGGAGGCGCTTTCTTT
D: TRBD1
J: TRBJ1-1
V: TRBV3-1
size: few

CDR3: CATSRDRQASYEQYF
DNA: TGTGCCACCAGCAGAGATAGGCAAGCTTCCTACGAGCAGTACTTC
D: .
J: TRBJ2-7
V: TRBV15
size: .

CDR3: CASSRRDSSTDTQYF
DNA: TGTGCCAGCAGCCGCCGGGACTCAAGCACAGATACGCAGTATTTT
D: .
J: TRBJ2-3
V: TRBV2
size: many

CDR3: CASSLGPFRDPMADTQYF
DNA: TGCGCCAGCAGCTTGGGTCCTTTCCGGGATCCTATGGCAGATACGCAGTATTTT
D: .
J: TRBJ2-3
V: TRBV5-1
size: few

CDR3: CASSSRLAGSHEQYF
DNA: TGTGCCAGCAGCTCAAGACTAGCGGGATCCCACGAGCAGTACTTC
D: TRBD2
J: TRBJ2-7
V: TRBV7-2
size: few

CDR3: CASSLSPGYGSSYEQYF
DNA: TGTGCCAGCAGTTTGTCTCCAGGGTATGGGTCGTCCTACGAGCAGTACTTC
D: .
J: TRBJ2-7
V: TRBV28
size: few

CDR3: CASSYRVTEAFF
DNA: TGTGCCAGCAGTTATAGGGTTACTGAAGCTTTCTTT
D: .
J: TRBJ1-1
V: TRBV6-2/TRBV6-3
size: .

CDR3: CASSAATASSYEQYF
DNA: TGTGCCAGCAGTGCGGCGACAGCTAGCTCCTACGAGCAGTACTTC
D: .
J: TRBJ2-7
V: TRBV2
size: many

CDR3: CLTGKNSYEQYF
DNA: TGCCTCACAGGGAAGAACTCCTACGAGCAGTACTTC
D: .
J: TRBJ2-7
V: TRBV29-1
size: .

CDR3: CASSPVRDRYNEQFF
DNA: TGTGCCAGCTCACCAGTCCGGGACAGGTACAATGAGCAGTTCTTC
D: TRBD1
J: TRBJ2-1
V: TRBV18
size: few

CDR3: CASSPLDSLQETQYF
DNA: TGTGCCAGCTCACCCCTTGACAGTCTTCAAGAGACCCAGTACTTC
D: .
J: TRBJ2-5
V: TRBV18
size: few

CDR3: CASSQGDGNYEQYF
DNA: TGTGCCAGCAGCCAAGGTGACGGAAACTACGAGCAGTACTTC
D: .
J: TRBJ2-7
V: TRBV4-2
size: .